This passage covers 21 T cell receptor beta chains from one sample sequenced in a study of Ad26.COV2.S vaccination and SARS-CoV-2 variants. Described treatment: about 20 received Ad26.COV2.S at low or high dose, single or two shots; roughly 5 received placebo; per-sample allocation not given. Sampling was performed 63 days after the first vaccine or placebo injection. The table came from immunoSEQ multiplex PCR; TCRdb's copy has only in-frame clones and leaves some out. Of some 250,000 clones in the sample, around 89% were seen once. The sample consisted of peripheral blood, taken in a trial of Ad26.COV2.S vaccine versus placebo. The receptors here all came from a person between 18 and 65 years old who received the Ad26.COV2.S COVID-19 vaccine or a placebo.

This clone has a handful of counts. The CDR3 coding sequence is TGCGCCAGCAGCCAGGGAAGCGGGGACTACAATGAGCAGTTCTTC. It codes for CASSQGSGDYNEQFF. This rearrangement joins TRBV4-3 to TRBJ2-1; 7 bases match TRBD2. The CDR3 extends over 15 amino acids. CDR1 is LGHNA and CDR2 is YSLEER in the germline V gene. With 3 bases clipped from V and 3 bases from J, the junction kept 5 bases outside the gene matches.

CDR3 sequence (DNA): TGTGCCAGCAGCCTCACTAGCGGGGGCTACAATGAGCAGTTCTTC. Protein sequence: CASSLTSGGYNEQFF. J is TRBJ2-1 and V is TRBV7-3; 11 nucleotides agree with TRBD2. This CDR3 contains 15 residues. The V and J ends lost 5 bases and 3 bases, in that order; junction bases with no gene match: 3. Germline values: CDR1 SGHTA, CDR2 FQGTGA.

This chain connects TRBV5-6 to TRBJ2-1; 8 bases agree with TRBD2. CDR1 is SGHDT and CDR2 is YYEEEE in the germline V gene. The V gene end was trimmed by 5 bases and the J gene end by 1 base; junction bases not matched to a gene: 8. The CDR3 has 16 residues. In DNA form, the CDR3 reads TGTGCCAGCAGTGTTCCAGCGGGAGTTTCCTACAATGAGCAGTTCTTC. This codes for CASSVPAGVSYNEQFF.

This chain joins TRBV11-1 and TRBJ1-1; unclear D gene. Germline CDR1 is SGHAT and CDR2 is FQDESV (reference sequence). This CDR3 spans 13 amino acids. V lost 1 base and J lost 6, with 9 bases in between. The CDR3 DNA reads TGTGCCAGCAGCTTAGATGGAATCGCTGAAGCTTTCTTT. As protein: CASSLDGIAEAFF.

The chain carries TRBV5-1 and TRBJ2-3; TRBD2 is a possible D gene (5 bases). The V and J ends lost 4 bases and 4 bases respectively, with 13 bases between them. Per germline, CDR1 SGHRS and CDR2 YFSETQ. The CDR3 is 14 residues long. The CDR3 protein is CASSVGTRADTQYF. The CDR3 DNA reads as TGCGCCAGCAGCGTGGGCACTAGAGCAGATACGCAGTATTTT.

The chain is built from TRBV28 and TRBJ1-5; D may be TRBD1 (5 bases). The CDR3 has 16 amino acids. CDR1 and CDR2 from the germline V gene are MDHEN and SYDVKM. V was trimmed by 4 bases and J by 0 bases, leaving 13 bases between them. Written as DNA, the CDR3 is TGTGCCAGCAGTTCCCCGGGACCGGCTAGCAATCAGCCCCAGCATTTT. Its translation: CASSSPGPASNQPQHF.

This sequence joins TRBV2 and TRBJ1-6; D not certain. Per the germline V gene, CDR1 is SNHLY and CDR2 is FYNNEI. V was clipped by 7 bases and J by 9 bases, with 16 bases between them. The CDR3 covers 14 residues. CDR3 region: CASTIAGSSSPLHF. The CDR3 DNA reads as TGTGCCAGCACTATTGCCGGGTCCAGTTCACCCCTCCACTTT.

This clone was found a few times. The chain joins TRBV7-2 to TRBJ1-2; D not certain. The CDR3 has 14 amino acids. V shed 4 bases and J shed 4 bases, with 13 bases lying between them. Germline-derived CDR1 and CDR2 are SGHTA and FQGNSA. The CDR3 region has the DNA TGTGCCAGCAGCTACGGGGATCCCCCCTATGGCTACACCTTC. The encoded protein is CASSYGDPPYGYTF.

V gene TRBV19 combines with J gene TRBJ2-5, with D perhaps assigned TRBD1 or TRBD2 (6 bases each). CDR1 LNHDA and CDR2 SQIVND come from the germline V gene (reference sequence). This CDR3 contains 13 residues. V was cut by 5 bases and J by 4 bases, with 11 bases left in between. The DNA of the CDR3 is TGTGCCAGTAGTCAGGGGCGGGGAGAGACCCAGTACTTC. Protein: CASSQGRGETQYF. The full variable domain, in which reference TRBV19 and TRBJ2-5 provide the parts outside the CDR3, is DGGITQSPKYLFRKEGQNVTLSCEQNLNHDAMYWYRQDPGQGLRLIYYSQIVNDFQKGDIAEGYSVSREKKESFPLTVTSAQKNPTAFYLCASSQGRGETQYFGPGTRLLVL.

The chain is built from TRBV7-2 and TRBJ2-7; no clear D gene. The V gene's germline CDR1 is SGHTA and CDR2 FQGNSA. V was trimmed by 5 bases and J by 2 bases, leaving 13 bases between them. The CDR3 covers 14 residues. CDR3 protein: CASSTLDPPYEQYF. In nucleotides, the CDR3 is TGTGCCAGCAGCACGTTGGACCCCCCCTACGAGCAGTACTTC.

V usage is TRBV18 and J usage is TRBJ2-3, with a possible D match to TRBD2 (5 bases). Germline V gene sequence: CDR1 KGHSH, CDR2 LQKENI. This CDR3 spans 16 amino acids. V lost 1 base, J lost 0 bases, and 11 bases lay in between. Written as DNA, the CDR3 is TGTGCCAGCTCACCACAGTTAGCGTCTAGCACAGATACGCAGTATTTT. Its translation is CASSPQLASSTDTQYF.

The CDR3 reads CASSPVGPSPEQYF. The DNA of the CDR3 is TGTGCCAGCAGCCCCGTCGGGCCCTCCCCCGAGCAGTACTTC. V gene TRBV6-2 or TRBV6-3 combines with J gene TRBJ2-7; no definite D call. This CDR3 is 14 amino acids long. Germline V lookup: CDR1 MNHEY, CDR2 SVGEGT. The V and J ends lost 6 bases and 6 bases respectively, with 18 bases between them.

J is TRBJ1-1 and V is TRBV10-3, with D possibly being TRBD1 (5 bases). Trimming stripped 7 bases from V and 4 bases from J, with 19 bases between. The CDR3 length is 15 residues. Germline V lookup: CDR1 ENHRY, CDR2 SYGVKD. CDR3 sequence: CAITSTGGSGTEAFF. The CDR3 nucleotides are TGTGCCATCACCTCTACCGGGGGATCAGGCACTGAAGCTTTCTTT.

The rearrangement joins TRBV9 to TRBJ2-2; a possible D gene is TRBD2 (6 bases). The CDR3 loop spans 15 amino acids. Germline V CDR1 and CDR2: SGDLS, YYNGEE. V was pared by 0 bases and J by 2 bases, with 8 bases between. The CDR3 sequence: CASSVVGTNTGELFF. In nucleotides, the CDR3 is TGTGCCAGCAGCGTAGTTGGGACTAACACCGGGGAGCTGTTTTTT.

This clone occurred once. CDR3 sequence reads: CASSRSSLSGTSGAYNEQFF. The CDR3 region has the DNA TGTGCCAGTAGTCGCAGCTCACTCTCTGGGACTAGCGGGGCCTACAATGAGCAGTTCTTC. The gene calls are TRBV19 and TRBJ2-1, with 13 bases that match TRBD2. V lost 5 bases and J lost 2; bases outside the gene matches: 15. Germline CDR1 is LNHDA and CDR2 is SQIVND (reference sequence). The CDR3 loop spans 20 amino acids.

Notes on this clone: The same CDR3 also results from other DNA sequences found in this sample. The chain is built from TRBV7-2 and TRBJ1-1, with a possible D match to TRBD1 (5 bases). V lost 1 base and J 2 bases, leaving 8 bases between the germline ends. CDR3 length: 14 amino acids. Germline loops: CDR1 SGHTA, CDR2 FQGNSA. CDR3 in DNA: TGTGCCAGCAGCTTAGGAGGGGTTAACACTGAAGCTTTCTTT. Amino acid sequence: CASSLGGVNTEAFF. The whole variable domain, remainder taken from reference TRBV7-2 and TRBJ1-1, is GAGVSQSPSNKVTEKGKDVELRCDPISGHTALYWYRQSLGQGLEFLIYFQGNSAPDKSGLPSDRFSAERTGGSVSTLTIQRTQQEDSAVYLCASSLGGVNTEAFFGQGTRLTVV.

This chain joins TRBV28 and TRBJ1-5, with D unresolved. Germline V gene lookup returns CDR1 MDHEN and CDR2 SYDVKM. The CDR3 totals 14 residues. The V and J ends lost 2 bases and 7 bases respectively, with 12 bases between them. Here the CDR3 reads CASSLTWLGQPQHF. The CDR3 DNA reads TGTGCCAGCAGTTTAACCTGGTTGGGCCAGCCCCAGCATTTT.

The chain combines TRBV28 with TRBJ1-5; no reliable D call. This CDR3 contains 17 residues. CDR1 is MDHEN, CDR2 SYDVKM, per germline. The V end was cut by 0 bases, the J end by 0 bases, with 12 bases between. The CDR3 is CASSLWGWGFSNQPQHF. The CDR3 DNA reads as TGTGCCAGCAGTTTATGGGGGTGGGGTTTTAGCAATCAGCCCCAGCATTTT. Combining the CDR3 with reference TRBV28 and TRBJ1-5 gives the whole variable domain DVKVTQSSRYLVKRTGEKVFLECVQDMDHENMFWYRQDPGLGLRLIYFSYDVKMKEKGDIPEGYSVSREKKERFSLILESASTNQTSMYLCASSLWGWGFSNQPQHFGDGTRLSIL.

The V gene is TRBV4-2, the J gene TRBJ1-2; 10 bases are shared with TRBD1. Germline V gives CDR1 LGHNA, CDR2 YNFKEQ. The V and J ends lost 6 bases and 2 bases, in that order; junction bases with no gene match: 3. CDR3 size: 14 residues. For the CDR3, the DNA is TGTGCCAGCAGTAAGGGACAGGGGAACTATGGCTACACCTTC. Translation: CASSKGQGNYGYTF.

This chain uses TRBV5-6 with TRBJ2-5; 8 bases are shared with TRBD1. The trim removed 0 bases at V and 5 bases at J, leaving 12 bases unmatched. The germline V gene encodes CDR1 SGHDT and CDR2 YYEEEE. The CDR3 sequence is 17 residues long. CDR3 nucleotides: TGTGCCAGCAGCTTGGTACCCGACAGGGGCTGGGTTGAGACCCAGTACTTC. It specifies CASSLVPDRGWVETQYF.

This chain connects TRBV7-8 to TRBJ2-7; the match to TRBD2 covers 14 bases. The CDR3 sequence is 16 residues long. Germline trimming cut 1 base from V and 2 bases from J; bases unmatched to any gene: 1. In germline, CDR1 is SGHVS, CDR2 FQNEAQ. The DNA of the CDR3 is TGTGCCAGCAGCTTAGGGGGACTAGCGGGGGCCTACGAGCAGTACTTC. Residues: CASSLGGLAGAYEQYF.